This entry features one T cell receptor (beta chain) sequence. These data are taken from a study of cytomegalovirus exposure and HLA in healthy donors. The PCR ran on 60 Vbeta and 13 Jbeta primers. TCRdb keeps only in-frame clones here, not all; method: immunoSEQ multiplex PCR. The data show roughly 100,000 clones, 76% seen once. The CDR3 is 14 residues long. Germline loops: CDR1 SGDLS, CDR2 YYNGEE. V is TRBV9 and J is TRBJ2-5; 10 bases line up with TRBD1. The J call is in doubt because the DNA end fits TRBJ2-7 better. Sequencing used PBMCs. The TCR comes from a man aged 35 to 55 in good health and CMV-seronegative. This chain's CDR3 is CASSVGQGWHEQYF. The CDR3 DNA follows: TGTGCCAGCAGCGTGGGACAGGGGTGGCACGAGCAGTACTTC.